There are many counts of the clone carrying this T cell receptor beta chain. The antigen remains unidentified. The data were taken from a study of T cell repertoires in cytomegalovirus infection. Looking at the study overall: Carrying CMV and the relevant HLA type showed in public TCR beta signatures. Study-level results: HLA-C-restricted CMV-specific TCR beta clonotypes prevailed in the ex vivo response. The study identified carriers of CMV plus the relevant HLA from cumulative public TCR beta family frequency.

CDR3 length: 13 residues. Germline V gives CDR1 SQVTM, CDR2 ANQGSEA. Trimming left V 5 bases short and J 3 bases short, with 13 bases between. TCRdb ran MiXCR on the reads and lists one entry per CDR3 protein. This sample has more than 400,000 distinct CDR3 sequences; approximately 26% occur once, and the top ten carry around 13%. The chain employs TRBV29-1 and TRBJ1-1, with TRBD1 as a possible D gene (5 bases). Specimen: PBMCs. The receptor comes from a human donor in good health (CMV status not recorded). Some clones in this sample may be carry-over from other donors' samples. CDR3 sequence: CSVYPSGHTEAFF. Here the CDR3 DNA reads TGCAGCGTTTACCCTTCAGGGCACACTGAAGCTTTCTTT.